The clone carrying this TCR beta chain has more than one count but fewer than ten. Its antigen is unidentified. Gene names refer to mouse genes. The read terminates 4 residues before the CDR3 end, so the remaining end is supplied by the germline J gene. Sequencing templates came from extracted RNA that was reverse transcribed into cDNA. Clones were read by immunoSEQ multiplex PCR, and TCRdb kept only the in-frame ones, dropping some. The sample gives around 290,000 clones, none seen only once, and the top ten clones hold roughly 1.2%. The CDR3 is made up of 16 amino acids. V shed 1 base, J shed 1 base, and the junction held 4 bases outside the gene matches. Germline lookup yields CDR1 NSHNY and CDR2 SYGAGN. The entry originates in a study of CD8+ T cells in alopecia areata. Overall study context: Female C3H/HeJ recipients aged about 7-11 weeks got skin from C3H/HeJ graft donors aged roughly 6-13 months that had spontaneous alopecia. Study-level findings and limits: Lesional scalp displayed greater clonality than normal scalp, most notably in alopecia totalis/universalis. TCRs were shared less clearly across patients than in mice, possibly for HLA-related reasons.

Sorting of pooled cutaneous lymph node cells used CD4, CD8alpha, NKG2D, NKG2ACE and other markers. The specimen was CD4+ T cells sorted from a lymph node. The chain recombines TRBV13-1 with TRBJ2-1; 8 nucleotides agree with TRBD1. The receptor comes from a C3H/HeJ mouse with alopecia areata. Mice of this strain are of MHC haplotype H2-k. The CDR3: CASSDRWDRNYAEQFF. The sequenced CDR3 bases are TGTGCCAGCAGTGATCGCTGGGACAGGAACTATGCT.